The clone carrying this T cell receptor beta chain was counted at least ten times. Its antigen is as yet unknown. The data were obtained in a study of T cells in Graves' hyperthyroidism and ophthalmopathy. Findings and caveats of the study: Ophthalmopathy and stable hyperthyroidism were told apart by a 13 V-J model. Blood also contained most expanded thyroid clonotypes above 0.001.

The patients, who ranged from 18 to 65 in age, presented with newly diagnosed hyperthyroidism lasting under 2 months. Trimming removed 4 bases from V and 6 bases from J, with 10 bases in between. The CDR3 has 12 amino acids. Germline-derived CDR1 and CDR2 are SQVTM and ANQGSEA. There were TCR beta CDR3 regions amplified from RNA transcripts. RT-PCR in the first round (using the HTBI primer set) targeted the TCR CDR3. One entry per CDR3 protein results from TCRdb running MiXCR on the multiplex PCR reads. Here the sample spans a few hundred thousand distinct CDR3 sequences, about half being singletons. The material sequenced was peripheral blood or thyroid tissue (not recorded which). The V call is TRBV29-1, the J call TRBJ1-5; D is perhaps TRBD1 (5 bases). This receptor was obtained from a woman under 30 with Graves' hyperthyroidism. The CDR3, as DNA: TGCAGCGTTGGAGGGGCGGGTCAGCCCCAGCATTTT. Residues: CSVGGAGQPQHF.